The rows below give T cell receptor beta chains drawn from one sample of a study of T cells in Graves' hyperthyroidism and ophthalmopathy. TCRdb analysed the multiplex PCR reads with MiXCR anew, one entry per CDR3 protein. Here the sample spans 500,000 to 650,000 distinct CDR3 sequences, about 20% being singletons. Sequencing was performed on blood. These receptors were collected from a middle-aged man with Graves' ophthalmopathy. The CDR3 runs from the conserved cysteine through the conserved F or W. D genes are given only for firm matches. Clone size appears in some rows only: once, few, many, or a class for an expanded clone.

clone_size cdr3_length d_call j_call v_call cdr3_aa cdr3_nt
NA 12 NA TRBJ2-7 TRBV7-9 CASSPQGNEQYF TGTGCCAGCAGCCCCCAGGGAAACGAGCAGTACTTC
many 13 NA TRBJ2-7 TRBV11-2 CASSFQTAGEQYF TGTGCCAGCAGCTTTCAAACAGCAGGCGAGCAGTACTTC
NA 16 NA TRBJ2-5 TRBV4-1 CASSQDGQGLGETQYF TGCGCCAGCAGCCAAGATGGCCAGGGATTAGGAGAGACCCAGTACTTC
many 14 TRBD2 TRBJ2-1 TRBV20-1 CSARIAGPNTEQFF TGCAGTGCTAGAATAGCGGGACCCAACACTGAGCAGTTCTTC
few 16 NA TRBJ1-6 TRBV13 CASTREGGMINSPLHF TGTGCCAGCACCCGCGAGGGGGGGATGATTAATTCACCCCTCCACTTT
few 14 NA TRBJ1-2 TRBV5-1 CASSFTDRGLGYTF TGCGCCAGCAGCTTTACAGACCGGGGTCTGGGCTACACCTTC
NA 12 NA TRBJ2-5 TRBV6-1 CASRRGGETQYF TGTGCCAGCCGCCGGGGAGGCGAGACCCAGTACTTC
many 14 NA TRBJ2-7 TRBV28 CASSLSGTTYEQYF TGTGCCAGCAGTTTAAGCGGAACAACCTACGAGCAGTACTTC
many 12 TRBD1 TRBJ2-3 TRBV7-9 CASTLTGDTQYF TGTGCCAGCACCCTGACAGGGGATACGCAGTATTTT
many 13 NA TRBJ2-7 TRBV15 CATSRGVTSEQYF TGTGCCACCAGCAGAGGAGTTACGAGCGAGCAGTACTTC
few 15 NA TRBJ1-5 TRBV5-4 CASSLGPVSNQPQHF TGTGCCAGCAGCTTGGGGCCGGTGAGCAATCAGCCCCAGCATTTT
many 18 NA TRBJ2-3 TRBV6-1 CASSTGRKPLTSTDTQYF TGTGCCAGCAGTACGGGACGCAAGCCACTGACGAGCACAGATACGCAGTATTTT
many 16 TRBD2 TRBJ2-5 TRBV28 CASTWGTSGRQETQYF TGTGCCAGCACGTGGGGGACTAGCGGGAGGCAAGAGACCCAGTACTTC
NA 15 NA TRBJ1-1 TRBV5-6 CASSSIKDGNTEAFF TGTGCCAGCAGCTCTATTAAGGACGGTAACACTGAAGCTTTCTTT
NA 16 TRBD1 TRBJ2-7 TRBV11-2 CASSLVYRGSSYEQYF TGTGCCAGCAGCTTAGTGTACAGGGGAAGCTCCTACGAGCAGTACTTC
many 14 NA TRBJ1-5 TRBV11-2 CASSPTPSNQPQHF TGTGCCAGCAGCCCCACTCCTAGCAATCAGCCCCAGCATTTT
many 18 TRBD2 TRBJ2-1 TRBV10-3 CAISFLAGGQSSYNEQFF TGTGCCATCAGTTTTCTAGCGGGGGGGCAGAGCTCCTACAATGAGCAGTTCTTC
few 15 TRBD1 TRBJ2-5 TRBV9 CASSAGTGNAETQYF TGTGCCAGCAGCGCTGGGACAGGGAATGCGGAGACCCAGTACTTC
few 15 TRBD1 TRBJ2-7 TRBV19 CASSIAQGSSYEQYF TGTGCCAGTAGTATTGCACAGGGGAGCTCCTACGAGCAGTACTTC
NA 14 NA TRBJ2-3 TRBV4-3 CASSQSLHTDTQYF TGCGCCAGCAGCCAATCGCTACACACAGATACGCAGTATTTT
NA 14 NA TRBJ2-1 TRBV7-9 CASSFVDSANEQFF TGTGCCAGCAGCTTCGTCGACAGTGCAAACGAGCAGTTCTTC
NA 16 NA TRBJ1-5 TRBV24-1 CATSDLRGVGNQPQHF TGTGCCACCAGTGATTTGCGGGGGGTCGGCAATCAGCCCCAGCATTTT
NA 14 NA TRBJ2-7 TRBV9 CASSTWDASHEQYF TGTGCCAGCAGCACCTGGGATGCTAGCCACGAGCAGTACTTC
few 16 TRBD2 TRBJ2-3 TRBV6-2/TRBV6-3 CASSYKREEVTDTQYF TGTGCCAGCAGTTACAAGCGGGAGGAGGTTACAGATACGCAGTATTTT
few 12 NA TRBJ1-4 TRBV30 CACDPPNEKLFF TGTGCCTGCGACCCCCCTAATGAAAAACTGTTTTTT
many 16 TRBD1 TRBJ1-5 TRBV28 CASSLGTGGGNQPQHF TGTGCCAGCAGTTTAGGGACAGGGGGCGGCAATCAGCCCCAGCATTTT
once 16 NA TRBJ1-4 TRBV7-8 CASSLIGAGRNEKLFF TGTGCCAGCAGCTTAATAGGGGCAGGCCGTAATGAAAAACTGTTTTTT
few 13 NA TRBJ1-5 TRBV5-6 CASGSGGIQPQHF TGTGCCAGCGGAAGCGGGGGGATTCAGCCCCAGCATTTT
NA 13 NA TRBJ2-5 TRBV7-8 CASSRGAKETQYF TGTGCCAGCAGCCGGGGGGCGAAGGAGACCCAGTACTTC
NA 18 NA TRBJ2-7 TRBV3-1 CASSPVDGGPTSSYEQYF TGTGCCAGCAGCCCCGTCGACGGGGGGCCGACAAGCTCCTACGAGCAGTACTTC
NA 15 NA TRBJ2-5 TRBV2 CASSEQGYSKETQYF TGTGCCAGCAGTGAGCAGGGGTATTCGAAAGAGACCCAGTACTTC
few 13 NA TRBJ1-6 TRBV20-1 CSAITGYNSPLHF TGCAGTGCTATAACAGGTTATAATTCACCCCTCCACTTT
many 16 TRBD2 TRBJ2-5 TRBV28 CASSQGTGGRGETQYF TGTGCCAGCAGTCAGGGGACTGGCGGGAGGGGGGAGACCCAGTACTTC
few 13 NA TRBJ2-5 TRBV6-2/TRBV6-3 CASNSLGIETQYF TGTGCCAGCAACTCCCTAGGGATTGAGACCCAGTACTTC
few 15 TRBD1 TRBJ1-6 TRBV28 CASSSGQGRNSPLHF TGTGCCAGCAGTTCGGGACAGGGAAGGAATTCACCCCTCCACTTT
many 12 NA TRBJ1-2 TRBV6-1 CASSDNSYGYTF TGTGCCAGCAGTGACAACAGCTATGGCTACACCTTC
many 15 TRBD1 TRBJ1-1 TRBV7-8 CASSVYRGRDTEAFF TGTGCCAGCAGCGTCTACAGGGGTCGCGACACTGAAGCTTTCTTT
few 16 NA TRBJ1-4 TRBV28 CASSPRTAATNEKLFF TGTGCCAGCAGCCCCAGGACAGCCGCAACTAATGAAAAACTGTTTTTT
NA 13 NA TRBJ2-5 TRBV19 CASTAPGQETQYF TGTGCCAGTACCGCCCCCGGGCAAGAGACCCAGTACTTC
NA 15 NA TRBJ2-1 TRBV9 CASSEGGESYNEQFF TGTGCCAGCAGCGAGGGGGGGGAATCCTACAATGAGCAGTTCTTC
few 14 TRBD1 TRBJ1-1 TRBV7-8 CASSLTGTNTEAFF TGTGCCAGCAGCTTGACAGGGACGAACACTGAAGCTTTCTTT
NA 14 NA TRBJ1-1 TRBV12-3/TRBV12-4 CASSVGVANTEAFF TGTGCCAGCAGTGTGGGGGTAGCGAACACTGAAGCTTTCTTT
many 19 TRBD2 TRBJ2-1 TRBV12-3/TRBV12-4 CASRRDGGPVAGVSNEQFF TGTGCCAGCAGGAGGGACGGGGGTCCAGTAGCGGGAGTGAGCAATGAGCAGTTCTTC
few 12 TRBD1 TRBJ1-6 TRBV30 CALGQGLSPLHF TGTGCCTTGGGACAGGGTTTGTCACCCCTCCACTTT
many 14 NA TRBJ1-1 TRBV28 CASSMGRKNTEAFF TGTGCCAGCAGTATGGGACGGAAGAACACTGAAGCTTTCTTT
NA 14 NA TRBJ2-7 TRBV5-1 CASSLGGGTGEQYF TGCGCCAGCAGCTTGGGGGGCGGGACGGGCGAGCAGTACTTC
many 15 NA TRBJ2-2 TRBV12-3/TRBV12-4 CASSLHSPDTGELFF TGTGCCAGCAGTTTGCACAGCCCAGACACCGGGGAGCTGTTTTTT
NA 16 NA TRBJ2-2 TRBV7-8 CASSLFPRWGPGELFF TGTGCCAGCAGCTTATTTCCGCGGTGGGGCCCCGGGGAGCTGTTTTTT
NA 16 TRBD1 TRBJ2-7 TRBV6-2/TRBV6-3 CASSYSTGGPSYEQYF TGTGCCAGCAGTTACTCAACAGGGGGGCCATCCTACGAGCAGTACTTC
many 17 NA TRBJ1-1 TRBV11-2 CASSWGGRPSSDTEAFF TGTGCCAGCAGCTGGGGGGGGCGCCCGTCTTCGGACACTGAAGCTTTCTTT
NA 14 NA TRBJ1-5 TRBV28 CASSLGVSLQPQHF TGTGCCAGCAGTTTGGGGGTATCTTTGCAGCCCCAGCATTTT
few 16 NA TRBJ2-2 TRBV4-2 CASSQDGRVGTGELFF TGTGCCAGCAGCCAAGATGGCAGGGTGGGAACCGGGGAGCTGTTTTTT
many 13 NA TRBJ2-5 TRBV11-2 CASSLQGGQTQYF TGTGCCAGCAGCCTCCAGGGGGGACAGACCCAGTACTTC
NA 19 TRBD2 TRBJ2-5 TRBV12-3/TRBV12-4 CASSDSRAPQREAQQTQYF TGTGCCAGCAGTGACTCCAGGGCCCCCCAGCGGGAGGCCCAGCAGACCCAGTACTTC
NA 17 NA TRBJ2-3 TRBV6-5 CASSYSSGGSGTDTQYF TGTGCCAGCAGTTACTCGAGCGGTGGCAGCGGGACAGATACGCAGTATTTT